Each of the 9 T cell receptor beta chains below was sequenced from the same sample in a study of human versus mouse CDR3 diversity and MHC coevolution. The assay was immunoSEQ multiplex PCR, and TCRdb's table has in-frame clones only and misses some. The sample consists of some 60,000 clones, just under 95% of them appearing once. Sequencing was done on a sample of naive CD4+ T cells from blood. The subset: CD45RO-negative CD62L-positive naive CD4 T cells. Source of these receptors: a person in their sixties or seventies in good health.

The J gene is TRBJ1-1, the V gene TRBV12-5; no clear D. Trimming removed 5 bases at V and 2 bases at J, with 12 bases between. The CDR3 length is 14 residues. Looked up from germline, CDR1 is LGHNT and CDR2 is FRNRAP. This CDR3 reads CASGPSMSNTEAFF. As DNA, the CDR3 is TGTGCTAGTGGTCCCAGTATGTCCAACACTGAAGCTTTCTTT.

The J gene is TRBJ1-5, the V gene TRBV18; 7 nucleotides match TRBD1. This CDR3 is 14 amino acids long. Germline values: CDR1 KGHSH, CDR2 LQKENI. J was trimmed by 5 bases and V by 3 bases; bases with no gene match: 4. CDR3 DNA: TGTGCCAGCTCACCCCAGGGGGGTGATCAGCCCCAGCATTTT. Amino acids: CASSPQGGDQPQHF.

The V gene is TRBV2, the J gene TRBJ2-3; 13 bases are a match to TRBD2. The CDR3 runs 16 residues. CDR1 is SNHLY and CDR2 is FYNNEI in the germline V gene. J was trimmed by 4 bases and V by 6 bases; bases with no gene match: 7. CDR3 amino acids: CASSRTSGRGADTQYF. As DNA, the CDR3 is TGTGCCAGCAGCCGGACTAGCGGGAGAGGGGCAGATACGCAGTATTTT.

The rearrangement uses TRBV29-1 and TRBJ2-1; 10 positions match TRBD2. CDR1 and CDR2 (germline): SQVTM, ANQGSEA. There are 14 residues in the CDR3. The CDR3 is CGLGASGRSNEQFF. As DNA, the CDR3 is TGCGGCCTGGGGGCTAGCGGGAGAAGTAATGAGCAGTTCTTC.

This clone was observed once. The chain uses TRBV15 and TRBJ1-4, with 11 bases aligning to TRBD1. Germline CDR1 is LNHNV and CDR2 is YYDKDF (reference sequence). This CDR3 comprises 15 residues. With V trimmed by 2 bases and J by 7 bases, 3 bases remained unmatched. The CDR3, as DNA: TGTGCCACCAGCAGATCCGGGACAGGGGGTGAAAAACTGTTTTTT. Protein: CATSRSGTGGEKLFF.

V usage is TRBV7-7 and J usage is TRBJ2-3; 8 bases line up with TRBD2. The CDR3 is made up of 16 amino acids. Trimming took 5 bases from V and 0 from J; bases not matched to a gene: 7. The V gene's germline CDR1 is SSHAT and CDR2 FNYEAQ (reference sequence). For the CDR3, the DNA is TGTGCCAGCAGCCGGGGGGGGGTAGCCAGCACAGATACGCAGTATTTT. Translation: CASSRGGVASTDTQYF.

The chain has TRBV5-6 and TRBJ2-6, with D possibly TRBD1 on 6 matching bases. The V and J ends lost 1 base and 0 bases respectively, with 11 bases between them. The V gene's germline CDR1 is SGHDT and CDR2 YYEEEE. CDR3 length: 17 residues. The chain's CDR3 is CASSLLDSSSGANVLTF. CDR3 sequence (DNA): TGTGCCAGCAGCTTGTTGGACAGTAGCTCTGGGGCCAACGTCCTGACTTTC. The entire variable domain, with the rest obtained from reference TRBV5-6 and TRBJ2-6, is as follows: DAGVTQSPTHLIKTRGQQVTLRCSPKSGHDTVSWYQQALGQGPQFIFQYYEEEERQRGNFPDRFSGHQFPNYSSELNVNALLLGDSALYLCASSLLDSSSGANVLTFGAGSRLTVL.

The chain has TRBV10-3 and TRBJ2-1; a weak D match, TRBD2 (7 bases). The CDR3 loop spans 16 amino acids. Germline CDR1 and CDR2: ENHRY and SYGVKD. V lost 6 bases to trimming and J lost 4 bases, with 19 bases between them. CDR3 bases: TGTGCCATCAGGGGGGGGGCGGGAGCATCTTACAATGAGCAGTTCTTC. It yields the protein CAIRGGAGASYNEQFF.

The chain carries TRBV13 and TRBJ2-7; 10 bases map to TRBD1. Trimming at V came to 4 bases and at J to 3 bases, leaving 6 bases not matched to a gene. This CDR3 region has 15 residues. Germline loops: CDR1 PRHDT, CDR2 FYEKMQ (reference sequence). The CDR3 spells CASSSAGQGSYEQYF. For the CDR3, the DNA is TGTGCCAGCAGCTCTGCGGGACAGGGGAGCTACGAGCAGTACTTC.